Each of the 8 T cell receptor beta chains below was sequenced from the same sample in a study of regulatory T cells in long-lasting Graves disease. Time point denoted: newly diagnosed GD, antithyroid drugs for less than 3 months. The TCR library was made from RNA extracted from PBMCs. TCR beta libraries were built with iRepertoire HTBI primers and Arm-PCR of CDR3 regions. TCRdb re-called the multiplex PCR reads with MiXCR, one entry per CDR3 protein. The sample lists around 320,000 distinct CDR3 sequences, approximately 15% occurring once. These records were also assigned to another study, of T cells in Graves' hyperthyroidism and ophthalmopathy.

Source: peripheral blood mononuclear cells (PBMCs), taken at new diagnosis, from a patient treated with antithyroid drugs. These receptors originate from a man in his forties with Graves disease.

Ten or more counts support this clonotype. CDR3 protein: CASSYDRDGQPQHF. For the CDR3, the DNA is TGTGCCAGCAGTTATGACAGGGACGGCCAGCCCCAGCATTTT. V usage is TRBV6-9 and J usage is TRBJ1-5, with TRBD1 matching over 7 bases. Germline CDR1 MNHGY, CDR2 SVAAGI. Losses at the gene ends were 2 bases for V and 7 bases for J; bases not matched to a gene: 5. This CDR3 has 14 amino acids.

This clonotype was counted ten times or more. At one end the junction does not follow the germline gene, possibly because of a read error. The chain joins TRBV5-1 to TRBJ2-5, with a tentative D call TRBD2 (6 bases). CDR1 and CDR2 from the germline V gene are SGHRS and YFSETQ. There are 14 residues in the CDR3. The CDR3 nucleotides read TGTGCCAGCAGCTTAGCGGCAGGCCAAGAGACCCAGTACTTC. It codes for CASSLAAGQETQYF.

V usage is TRBV24-1 and J usage is TRBJ2-1; 7 bases line up with TRBD2. CDR1 and CDR2 from the germline V gene are KGHDR and SFDVKD. The CDR3 covers 11 residues. V trimming: 5 bases; J trimming: 9 bases; junction bases outside the gene matches: 0. CDR3 sequence (DNA): TGTGCCACCAGTGGCGGGGGTGAGCAGTTCTTC. Translating gives CATSGGGEQFF.

The chain couples TRBV5-6 to TRBJ1-6; D not certain. V was clipped by 4 bases and J by 0 bases, with 8 bases between them. The V gene's germline CDR1 is SGHDT and CDR2 YYEEEE. This CDR3 comprises 15 residues. The CDR3 DNA reads as TGTGCCAGCAGCCCGCTAGGCTCCTATAATTCACCCCTCCACTTT. Translating it yields CASSPLGSYNSPLHF.

This clonotype was seen only a few times. This chain uses TRBV30 with TRBJ1-6; D is unclear. Germline CDR1 reads GTSNPN; CDR2 reads SVGIG (reference sequence). Trimming shortened V by 4 bases and J by 4 bases, and 5 bases separated the two germline ends. The CDR3 covers 12 residues. CDR3 residues: CAWTLYNSPLHF. CDR3 in DNA: TGTGCCTGGACCCTTTATAATTCACCCCTCCACTTT. Drawing the rest from reference TRBV30 and TRBJ1-6, the complete variable domain is SQTIHQWPATLVQPVGSPLSLECTVEGTSNPNLYWYRQAAGRGLQLLFYSVGIGQISSEVPQNLSASRPQDRQFILSSKKLLLSDSGFYLCAWTLYNSPLHFGNGTRLTVT.

This clonotype has at least ten counts. The V and J genes are TRBV7-9 and TRBJ2-2, with unresolved D. Germline V CDR1 and CDR2: SEHNR, FQNEAQ (reference sequence). This CDR3 is built from 12 residues. The V gene lost 0 bases and the J gene lost 6 bases, with 2 bases spanning the gap. The CDR3 bases are TGTGCCAGCAGCTTAGCGGCCGGGGAGCTGTTTTTT. This codes for CASSLAAGELFF.

This clonotype was picked up many times. The CDR3 region has the DNA TGCAGTGCTAGAGACTCCCGTGGGAAGGCGCCGAATTCACCCCTCCACTTT. Its translation is CSARDSRGKAPNSPLHF. V usage is TRBV20-1 and J usage is TRBJ1-6; D unresolved. V was pared by 0 bases and J by 7 bases, with 19 bases between. CDR3 length: 17 amino acids. In germline, CDR1 is DFQATT, CDR2 SNEGSKA (reference sequence).

This clonotype was seen ten or more times. The rearrangement joins TRBV2 to TRBJ2-5; tentative D call: TRBD1 (7 bases). Germline CDR1 reads SNHLY; CDR2 reads FYNNEI. This CDR3 region has 15 residues. Between the trimmed V and J ends, which lost 1 base and 6 bases, there was a span of 15 bases. The CDR3 spells CASSEVSAGGQTQYF. The DNA for the CDR3 is TGTGCCAGCAGTGAAGTATCGGCAGGGGGGCAGACCCAGTACTTC.